This T cell receptor (beta chain) emerged from a study of quantifying T cell responses using KT2 cells. Overall study: Reverse transcription used primers in the TCR alpha and beta constant regions.

This clonotype has more than one count but fewer than ten. Each cDNA got a UMI-containing oligo ligated at its 3' end. First-round PCR used 4 cycles and beta primers RC1.1 and RC1.2 covering TRBC1 and TRBC2. TCRdb passed the UMI-ligation and nested PCR reads through MiXCR, listing each CDR3 protein once. The sample consists of more than 55,000 distinct CDR3 sequences, 9% to 15% of them appearing once. The J segment lost 1 base and the V segment lost 6 bases, leaving 4 bases of the junction unmatched. CDR1 is SNHLY and CDR2 is FYNNEI in the germline V gene. This CDR3 spans 15 amino acids. The sample comprised PBMCs spiked with cells of the T cell clone KT2. V and J are TRBV2 and TRBJ2-1; 9 nucleotides agree with TRBD1. The TCR was taken from a human donor. The CDR3 sequence is CASRVTGGSYNEQFF. The CDR3, as DNA: TGTGCCAGCAGGGTGACAGGGGGTTCCTACAATGAGCAGTTCTTC. The full variable domain, rest sourced from reference TRBV2 and TRBJ2-1, is EPEVTQTPSHQVTQMGQEVILRCVPISNHLYFYWYRQILGQKVEFLVSFYNNEISEKSEIFDDQFSVERPDGSNFTLKIRSTKLEDSAMYFCASRVTGGSYNEQFFGPGTRLTVL.